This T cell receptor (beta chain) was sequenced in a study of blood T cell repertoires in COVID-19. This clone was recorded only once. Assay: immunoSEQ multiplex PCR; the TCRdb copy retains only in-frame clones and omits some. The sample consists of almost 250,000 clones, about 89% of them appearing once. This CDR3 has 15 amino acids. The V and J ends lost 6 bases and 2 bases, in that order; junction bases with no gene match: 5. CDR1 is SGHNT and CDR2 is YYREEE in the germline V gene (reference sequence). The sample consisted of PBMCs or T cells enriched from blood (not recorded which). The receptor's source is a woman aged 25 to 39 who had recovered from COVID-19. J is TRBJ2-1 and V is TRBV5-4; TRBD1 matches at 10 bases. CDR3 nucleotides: TGTGCCAGCAACCGGGACAGGGGCACCTACAATGAGCAGTTCTTC. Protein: CASNRDRGTYNEQFF.